These T cell receptor beta chains were read from a single sample in a study of shared clonotypes between healthy human individuals. Repertoires were generated with immunoSEQ multiplex PCR, while TCRdb's copy carries only in-frame clones and drops some. The sample comprises around 980,000 clones, around 82% of which are singletons, and 0.6% to 0.7% rests with the top ten. The specimen was memory CD4+ T cells from PBMCs. The receptors were gathered from a man aged 18 to 29 in good health. Some clones in this sample may be carry-over from other donors' samples. Each CDR3 is given with its conserved first and last residue. The D gene is left open where the match is weak. A row's size may be missing; if present it is once, few, many or a size class.

CDR3aa: CAWRKPGTDTQYF; CDR3nt: TGTGCCTGGAGAAAACCAGGGACAGATACGCAGTATTTT; abundance: few; v_gene: TRBV30; d_gene: NA; j_gene: TRBJ2-3
CDR3aa: CASSSSGHTGELFF; CDR3nt: TGTGCCAGCAGCTCCTCGGGGCACACCGGGGAGCTGTTTTTT; abundance: NA; v_gene: TRBV7-3; d_gene: NA; j_gene: TRBJ2-2
CDR3aa: CASTERRQLTEEAFF; CDR3nt: TGTGCCAGCACTGAACGGCGGCAGCTGACGGAGGAAGCTTTCTTT; abundance: NA; v_gene: TRBV2; d_gene: NA; j_gene: TRBJ1-1
CDR3aa: CASSLRTVGEKLFF; CDR3nt: TGTGCCAGCAGCTTACGGACGGTCGGAGAAAAACTGTTTTTT; abundance: NA; v_gene: TRBV7-9; d_gene: NA; j_gene: TRBJ1-4
CDR3aa: CASSLARSGTHEQYF; CDR3nt: TGTGCCAGCAGCTTAGCGCGGAGCGGGACCCACGAGCAGTACTTC; abundance: once; v_gene: TRBV7-4; d_gene: TRBD2; j_gene: TRBJ2-7
CDR3aa: CASSLDRNNEQYF; CDR3nt: TGTGCCAGCAGCCTGGACAGGAATAACGAGCAGTACTTC; abundance: NA; v_gene: TRBV5-4; d_gene: TRBD1; j_gene: TRBJ2-7
CDR3aa: CASSQEALRRGQFF; CDR3nt: TGCGCCAGCAGCCAAGAGGCCTTGAGAAGGGGGCAGTTCTTC; abundance: once; v_gene: TRBV4-1; d_gene: NA; j_gene: TRBJ2-1
CDR3aa: CASAQGVDTEAFF; CDR3nt: TGTGCCAGCGCTCAGGGGGTGGACACTGAAGCTTTCTTT; abundance: NA; v_gene: TRBV18; d_gene: TRBD1; j_gene: TRBJ1-1
CDR3aa: CASSLQVGGYEQYF; CDR3nt: TGTGCCAGCAGTTTACAGGTGGGGGGGTACGAGCAGTACTTC; abundance: NA; v_gene: TRBV27; d_gene: TRBD2; j_gene: TRBJ2-7
CDR3aa: CASSNRDREPDTQYF; CDR3nt: TGTGCCAGCAGTAACCGGGACAGGGAGCCAGATACGCAGTATTTT; abundance: NA; v_gene: TRBV11-3; d_gene: TRBD1; j_gene: TRBJ2-3
CDR3aa: CASSLGGQGTGELFF; CDR3nt: TGTGCCAGCAGCCTGGGCGGTCAGGGCACCGGGGAGCTGTTTTTT; abundance: few; v_gene: TRBV13; d_gene: NA; j_gene: TRBJ2-2
CDR3aa: CASSLESSTDTQYF; CDR3nt: TGCGCCAGCAGCTTGGAGTCTAGCACAGATACGCAGTATTTT; abundance: NA; v_gene: TRBV5-1; d_gene: NA; j_gene: TRBJ2-3
CDR3aa: CASSPNEQFF; CDR3nt: TGTGCCAGTTCCCCCAATGAGCAGTTCTTC; abundance: NA; v_gene: TRBV7-8; d_gene: NA; j_gene: TRBJ2-1
CDR3aa: CASSSRTGNTEAFF; CDR3nt: TGTGCCAGCAGCTCGCGGACGGGGAACACTGAAGCTTTCTTT; abundance: NA; v_gene: TRBV7-2; d_gene: NA; j_gene: TRBJ1-1
CDR3aa: CASSMGTSGYEQYF; CDR3nt: TGTGCCAGTAGTATGGGGACAAGCGGGTACGAGCAGTACTTC; abundance: NA; v_gene: TRBV19; d_gene: NA; j_gene: TRBJ2-7
CDR3aa: CASSWGMRNYGYTF; CDR3nt: TGTGCCAGCAGCTGGGGGATGCGTAACTATGGCTACACCTTC; abundance: NA; v_gene: TRBV6-5; d_gene: NA; j_gene: TRBJ1-2
CDR3aa: CASNRRSDTQYF; CDR3nt: TGTGCCAGCAATCGGCGGTCAGATACGCAGTATTTT; abundance: NA; v_gene: TRBV6-1; d_gene: NA; j_gene: TRBJ2-3